This is a list of T cell receptor beta chains from one sample in a study of blood T cell repertoires in COVID-19. Some clones are missing from TCRdb's copy, which holds only in-frame ones; the method was immunoSEQ multiplex PCR. The profile covers about 9,000 clones, with less than 90% appearing a single time and 10% taken by the ten largest. Sequences were obtained from peripheral blood. The receptor set was obtained from a human donor in a cohort sampled during active COVID-19. CDR3s include the opening cysteine and the closing phenylalanine or tryptophan. D genes are given only for firm matches. Expanded clones are given a class, and other clones once, few, many or no size at all.

D gene: TRBD2; V gene: TRBV4-1; clone size: .; J gene: TRBJ2-3; CDR3 protein: CASSQGGTSLEPTDTQYF; CDR3 DNA: TGCGCCAGCAGCCAAGGAGGGACTAGTCTTGAGCCCACAGATACGCAGTATTTT
D gene: TRBD1; V gene: TRBV4-1; clone size: medium-sized; J gene: TRBJ1-5; CDR3 protein: CASSPWDRRQPQHF; CDR3 DNA: TGCGCCAGCAGCCCCTGGGACAGGCGTCAGCCCCAGCATTTT
D gene: TRBD1; V gene: TRBV5-5; clone size: .; J gene: TRBJ2-1; CDR3 protein: CASSLHPQGDDEQFF; CDR3 DNA: TGTGCCAGCAGCTTGCACCCGCAGGGGGACGATGAGCAGTTCTTC
D gene: .; V gene: TRBV6-2/TRBV6-3; clone size: .; J gene: TRBJ2-5; CDR3 protein: CASSPREMQETQYF; CDR3 DNA: TGTGCCAGCAGTCCACGGGAGATGCAAGAGACCCAGTACTTC
D gene: .; V gene: TRBV4-3; clone size: .; J gene: TRBJ1-3; CDR3 protein: CASSQDPGYSGNTIYF; CDR3 DNA: TGCGCCAGCAGCCAAGATCCAGGGTACTCTGGAAACACCATATATTTT
D gene: .; V gene: TRBV11-3; clone size: .; J gene: TRBJ1-1; CDR3 protein: CASSLPGSETEAFF; CDR3 DNA: TGTGCCAGCAGCTTACCGGGGAGTGAGACTGAAGCTTTCTTT
D gene: TRBD1; V gene: TRBV5-6; clone size: .; J gene: TRBJ2-2; CDR3 protein: CASSFYRGHGGELFF; CDR3 DNA: TGTGCCAGCAGCTTTTACAGGGGGCATGGCGGGGAGCTGTTTTTT
D gene: .; V gene: TRBV24-1; clone size: .; J gene: TRBJ2-3; CDR3 protein: CATKRSPLTDTQYF; CDR3 DNA: TGTGCCACTAAGCGGAGTCCCCTCACAGATACGCAGTATTTT
D gene: .; V gene: TRBV18; clone size: .; J gene: TRBJ1-4; CDR3 protein: CASSATGNEKLFF; CDR3 DNA: TGTGCCAGCTCAGCGACAGGAAATGAAAAACTGTTTTTT
D gene: .; V gene: TRBV2; clone size: .; J gene: TRBJ1-4; CDR3 protein: CASSERAGNEKLFF; CDR3 DNA: TGTGCCAGCAGTGAAAGGGCGGGGAATGAAAAACTGTTTTTT
D gene: TRBD1; V gene: TRBV5-1; clone size: .; J gene: TRBJ1-4; CDR3 protein: CASSLLGQGVVTNEKLFF; CDR3 DNA: TGCGCCAGCAGCTTGCTAGGACAGGGGGTAGTAACTAATGAAAAACTGTTTTTT
D gene: .; V gene: TRBV29-1; clone size: .; J gene: TRBJ1-1; CDR3 protein: CSFSNGGGSTEAFF; CDR3 DNA: TGCAGCTTCTCCAACGGGGGGGGAAGTACTGAAGCTTTCTTT
D gene: TRBD1; V gene: TRBV27; clone size: .; J gene: TRBJ1-2; CDR3 protein: CASSSGQGAGYTF; CDR3 DNA: TGTGCCAGCAGTTCGGGACAGGGAGCTGGCTACACCTTC
D gene: TRBD1; V gene: TRBV9; clone size: .; J gene: TRBJ2-2; CDR3 protein: CASSVGGQGRPGELFF; CDR3 DNA: TGTGCCAGCAGCGTAGGAGGACAGGGGAGGCCCGGGGAGCTGTTTTTT
D gene: TRBD1; V gene: TRBV11-2; clone size: .; J gene: TRBJ1-1; CDR3 protein: CASSFQGARDTEAFF; CDR3 DNA: TGTGCCAGCAGCTTTCAGGGGGCGCGAGACACTGAAGCTTTCTTT
D gene: TRBD2; V gene: TRBV7-6; clone size: .; J gene: TRBJ2-2; CDR3 protein: CASTLPTSGGGTGELFF; CDR3 DNA: TGTGCCAGCACCCTCCCGACTAGCGGGGGAGGCACCGGGGAGCTGTTTTTT
D gene: TRBD1; V gene: TRBV5-1; clone size: .; J gene: TRBJ1-3; CDR3 protein: CASGKTGTGNTIYF; CDR3 DNA: TGCGCCAGCGGAAAGACAGGGACTGGAAACACCATATATTTT
D gene: .; V gene: TRBV4-3; clone size: few; J gene: TRBJ2-7; CDR3 protein: CASSQDVGGRDLQYF; CDR3 DNA: TGCGCCAGCAGCCAAGATGTCGGGGGACGAGACCTGCAGTACTTC
D gene: .; V gene: TRBV7-9; clone size: .; J gene: TRBJ2-5; CDR3 protein: CASSLDSSQETQYF; CDR3 DNA: TGTGCCAGCAGCTTAGATAGCTCCCAAGAGACCCAGTACTTC
D gene: .; V gene: TRBV16; clone size: .; J gene: TRBJ2-5; CDR3 protein: CASSQLSRDQETQYF; CDR3 DNA: TGTGCCAGCAGCCAATTATCTCGAGACCAAGAGACCCAGTACTTC
D gene: TRBD1; V gene: TRBV6-1; clone size: .; J gene: TRBJ2-1; CDR3 protein: CASSGWDRSSYNEQFF; CDR3 DNA: TGTGCCAGCAGTGGTTGGGACAGGAGCTCCTACAATGAGCAGTTCTTC
D gene: .; V gene: TRBV3-1/TRBV3-2; clone size: .; J gene: TRBJ1-4; CDR3 protein: CASSQVDGSEKLFF; CDR3 DNA: TGTGCCAGCAGCCAAGTTGATGGTAGTGAAAAACTGTTTTTT
D gene: TRBD1; V gene: TRBV5-4; clone size: .; J gene: TRBJ2-7; CDR3 protein: CASAGGVFHEQYF; CDR3 DNA: TGTGCCAGCGCAGGGGGTGTGTTCCACGAGCAGTACTTC
D gene: TRBD1; V gene: TRBV12-3/TRBV12-4; clone size: few; J gene: TRBJ2-7; CDR3 protein: CASSLGQAGGIHF; CDR3 DNA: TGTGCCAGCAGTTTGGGACAGGCGGGTGGGATTCACTTC
D gene: TRBD1; V gene: TRBV6-5; clone size: .; J gene: TRBJ1-1; CDR3 protein: CASSYSPGTANTEAFF; CDR3 DNA: TGTGCCAGCAGTTACTCTCCCGGGACAGCCAACACTGAAGCTTTCTTT
D gene: TRBD1; V gene: TRBV18; clone size: .; J gene: TRBJ2-3; CDR3 protein: CASSPLDRGRTDTQYF; CDR3 DNA: TGTGCCAGCTCACCATTGGACAGGGGGCGTACAGATACGCAGTATTTT
D gene: TRBD1; V gene: TRBV6-2/TRBV6-3; clone size: .; J gene: TRBJ2-7; CDR3 protein: CASSRPGQSGGEQYF; CDR3 DNA: TGTGCCAGCAGCCGTCCGGGACAGAGCGGTGGCGAGCAGTACTTC
D gene: .; V gene: TRBV21-1; clone size: .; J gene: TRBJ2-3; CDR3 protein: CASSKGLAGTDTQYF; CDR3 DNA: TGTGCCAGCAGCAAAGGCCTAGCGGGCACAGATACGCAGTATTTT
D gene: TRBD1; V gene: TRBV6-2/TRBV6-3; clone size: .; J gene: TRBJ2-7; CDR3 protein: CASSSPGQGSDEQYF; CDR3 DNA: TGTGCCAGCAGTTCCCCGGGACAGGGATCAGACGAGCAGTACTTC
D gene: TRBD1; V gene: TRBV10-3; clone size: .; J gene: TRBJ2-6; CDR3 protein: CAAGTGVSGANVLTF; CDR3 DNA: TGTGCCGCAGGGACAGGGGTTTCTGGGGCCAACGTCCTGACTTTC
D gene: .; V gene: TRBV21-1; clone size: few; J gene: TRBJ2-5; CDR3 protein: CASSKVHIYQETQYF; CDR3 DNA: TGTGCCAGCAGCAAAGTTCACATATATCAAGAGACCCAGTACTTC
D gene: TRBD2; V gene: TRBV14; clone size: once; J gene: TRBJ2-7; CDR3 protein: CASSPGTRGEQYF; CDR3 DNA: TGTGCCAGCAGCCCAGGGACTAGAGGCGAGCAGTACTTC
D gene: .; V gene: TRBV19; clone size: .; J gene: TRBJ2-1; CDR3 protein: CASRMGSGKQFF; CDR3 DNA: TGTGCCAGTAGAATGGGGAGCGGAAAGCAGTTCTTC
D gene: .; V gene: TRBV5-1; clone size: .; J gene: TRBJ2-7; CDR3 protein: CASSLAENSYEQYF; CDR3 DNA: TGCGCCAGCAGCTTGGCCGAGAATTCCTACGAGCAGTACTTC
D gene: .; V gene: TRBV14; clone size: once; J gene: TRBJ1-2; CDR3 protein: CASSQEGWRGYYGYTF; CDR3 DNA: TGTGCCAGCAGCCAAGAAGGTTGGAGGGGTTACTATGGCTACACCTTC
D gene: .; V gene: TRBV28; clone size: .; J gene: TRBJ1-5; CDR3 protein: CASSSRGNQPQHF; CDR3 DNA: TGTGCCAGCAGTTCGCGGGGCAATCAGCCCCAGCATTTT
D gene: TRBD2; V gene: TRBV30; clone size: .; J gene: TRBJ2-7; CDR3 protein: CAWSAGGVEQYF; CDR3 DNA: TGTGCCTGGAGTGCGGGGGGGGTCGAGCAGTACTTC
D gene: TRBD1; V gene: TRBV7-8; clone size: .; J gene: TRBJ1-1; CDR3 protein: CASSLAGTVNTEAFF; CDR3 DNA: TGTGCCAGCAGCTTAGCCGGGACAGTCAACACTGAAGCTTTCTTT
D gene: .; V gene: TRBV19; clone size: .; J gene: TRBJ1-3; CDR3 protein: CASSIERDTVLSGNTIYF; CDR3 DNA: TGTGCCAGTAGTATCGAGAGGGACACGGTATTATCTGGAAACACCATATATTTT
D gene: .; V gene: TRBV10-3; clone size: few; J gene: TRBJ1-1; CDR3 protein: CAINEGGPTTEAFF; CDR3 DNA: TGTGCCATCAACGAAGGCGGTCCCACCACTGAAGCTTTCTTT
D gene: TRBD1; V gene: TRBV4-2; clone size: few; J gene: TRBJ1-4; CDR3 protein: CASSQEGTGRQNEKLFF; CDR3 DNA: TGTGCCAGCAGCCAAGAAGGGACAGGTCGACAGAATGAAAAACTGTTTTTT
D gene: TRBD2; V gene: TRBV5-1; clone size: .; J gene: TRBJ2-5; CDR3 protein: CASSLLAGQETQYF; CDR3 DNA: TGCGCCAGCAGCTTACTAGCGGGCCAAGAGACCCAGTACTTC
D gene: TRBD2; V gene: TRBV7-9; clone size: .; J gene: TRBJ2-7; CDR3 protein: CASSLNRGDYEQYF; CDR3 DNA: TGTGCCAGCAGCTTAAATCGGGGGGACTACGAGCAGTACTTC
D gene: TRBD1; V gene: TRBV7-2; clone size: .; J gene: TRBJ2-5; CDR3 protein: CASNQQGKAETQYF; CDR3 DNA: TGTGCCAGCAACCAACAGGGGAAAGCGGAGACCCAGTACTTC
D gene: TRBD1; V gene: TRBV7-8; clone size: .; J gene: TRBJ2-6; CDR3 protein: CASSTRDRGLASSGANVLTF; CDR3 DNA: TGTGCCAGCAGCACGCGCGACAGGGGGCTCGCTTCCTCTGGGGCCAACGTCCTGACTTTC
D gene: .; V gene: TRBV15; clone size: .; J gene: TRBJ2-7; CDR3 protein: CATSDHGGEQYF; CDR3 DNA: TGTGCCACCAGCGATCATGGCGGGGAGCAGTACTTC
D gene: TRBD1; V gene: TRBV7-9; clone size: .; J gene: TRBJ1-2; CDR3 protein: CASSLGTVTGGPGYTF; CDR3 DNA: TGTGCCAGCAGCTTAGGGACTGTGACAGGGGGCCCTGGCTACACCTTC
D gene: TRBD2; V gene: TRBV5-1; clone size: once; J gene: TRBJ2-7; CDR3 protein: CASRPLIAGLTYEQYF; CDR3 DNA: TGCGCCAGCAGGCCCTTAATAGCGGGGTTAACCTACGAGCAGTACTTC
D gene: .; V gene: TRBV29-1; clone size: once; J gene: TRBJ2-1; CDR3 protein: CSVRGIAYNEQFF; CDR3 DNA: TGCAGCGTTCGCGGGATTGCTTACAATGAGCAGTTCTTC
D gene: TRBD1; V gene: TRBV19; clone size: .; J gene: TRBJ2-4; CDR3 protein: CASKKVGTAIAKNIQYF; CDR3 DNA: TGTGCCAGTAAAAAAGTCGGGACAGCTATAGCCAAAAACATTCAGTACTTC
D gene: TRBD1; V gene: TRBV5-1; clone size: .; J gene: TRBJ2-1; CDR3 protein: CASRSQGAYNEQFF; CDR3 DNA: TGCGCCAGCAGGTCACAGGGGGCTTACAATGAGCAGTTCTTC
D gene: .; V gene: TRBV13; clone size: .; J gene: TRBJ2-3; CDR3 protein: CASKQAGTDTQYF; CDR3 DNA: TGTGCCAGCAAGCAAGCGGGCACAGATACGCAGTATTTT
D gene: .; V gene: TRBV4-3; clone size: .; J gene: TRBJ2-7; CDR3 protein: CASSQDLVGASYEQYF; CDR3 DNA: TGCGCCAGCAGCCAAGATTTAGTGGGGGCCAGCTACGAGCAGTACTTC